This passage covers 20 T cell receptor beta chains from one sample sequenced in a study of blood T cells in healthy people across ages. Primed by a sample-barcoded 5' primer and a J-beta primer mix, a second PCR proceeded for roughly 6 to 12 cycles. TCRdb called the 5' RACE reads again in MiXCR, with one record for every CDR3 protein. Of around 970,000 distinct CDR3 sequences listed, around 54% were seen once; the top ten hold 20% to 25%. Sequences were obtained from blood. The receptors shown here come from a woman aged 60-70 years in good health.

This clonotype was detected a few times. The chain employs TRBV2 and TRBJ1-2; D might be TRBD1 (6 bases). Trimming removed 2 bases at V and 4 bases at J, with 11 bases between. This CDR3 spans 14 amino acids. Germline values: CDR1 SNHLY, CDR2 FYNNEI. CDR3 sequence (DNA): TGTGCCAGCAGTGAATCAGGGGATGGCTATGGCTACACCTTC. This translates into CASSESGDGYGYTF.

This clonotype showed up just a few times. The rearrangement links TRBV5-6 to TRBJ2-5; D might be TRBD1 (6 bases). Germline lookup yields CDR1 SGHDT and CDR2 YYEEEE. Deletions cut 2 bases from V and 5 bases from J, with 13 bases between. This CDR3 has 14 residues. The CDR3 sequence is CASSFASGVETQYF. The CDR3 DNA reads as TGTGCCAGCAGCTTCGCCTCAGGGGTGGAGACCCAGTACTTC.

The rearrangement joins TRBV5-1 to TRBJ2-3, with 7 bases fitting TRBD2. Germline V lookup: CDR1 SGHRS, CDR2 YFSETQ. With V trimmed by 0 bases and J by 3 bases, 4 bases remained unmatched. This CDR3 is built from 15 residues. The CDR3 sequence is CASSLGEAGTDTQYF. The CDR3 bases are TGCGCCAGCAGCTTGGGCGAAGCGGGAACAGATACGCAGTATTTT.

The chain carries TRBV6-2 or TRBV6-3 and TRBJ2-5, with D possibly TRBD2 on 7 matching bases. Matching the DNA end better, TRBJ2-7 makes the J call doubtful. Germline CDR1 and CDR2: MNHEY and SVGEGT. The length of the CDR3 is 14 residues. The CDR3 here is CASRPGGDWYEQYF. The CDR3, as DNA: TGTGCCAGCAGACCGGGGGGCGATTGGTACGAGCAGTACTTC.

The chain recombines TRBV7-9 with TRBJ2-5; no definite D call. Germline lookup yields CDR1 SEHNR and CDR2 FQNEAQ (reference sequence). CDR3 length: 15 amino acids. V was pared by 5 bases and J by 1 base, with 14 bases between. CDR3 sequence reads: CASSPEAAIQETQYF. Here the CDR3 DNA reads TGTGCCAGCAGCCCCGAGGCGGCAATCCAAGAGACCCAGTACTTC.

This clonotype occurred many times. A read error is possible here, since a much larger clone lies one base away. CDR3 nucleotide sequence: TGTGCCAGCAGCCCGAGAGCGGGGACCTACGAGCAGTACTTC. This gives the protein CASSPRAGTYEQYF. The chain recombines TRBV7-2 with TRBJ2-7; 7 bases agree with TRBD2. CDR1 is SGHTA, CDR2 FQGNSA, per germline. J lost 2 bases, V lost 5 bases, and 6 bases had no gene match. The CDR3 length is 14 residues.

This clonotype has a handful of counts. The rearrangement links TRBV12-3 or TRBV12-4 to TRBJ2-7; D ambiguous. Between the trimmed V and J ends, which lost 3 bases and 3 bases, there was a span of 15 bases. This CDR3 has 15 amino acids. The DNA for the CDR3 is TGTGCCAGCAGTTTGAGTCCGGACCCACGCTACGAGCAGTACTTC. Its translation is CASSLSPDPRYEQYF.

V and J are TRBV20-1 and TRBJ1-4; D remains ambiguous. Germline assignment: CDR1 DFQATT and CDR2 SNEGSKA (reference sequence). V was shortened by 4 bases and J by 0 bases, with 9 bases between the two germline ends. The CDR3 has 14 amino acids. CDR3 in DNA: TGCAGTGCTACCGGGCCGGCAACTAATGAAAAACTGTTTTTT. As protein: CSATGPATNEKLFF.

The rearrangement links TRBV2 to TRBJ2-5; TRBD1 aligns across 8 bases. Germline trimming cut 7 bases from V and 2 bases from J; bases unmatched to any gene: 3. Germline lookup yields CDR1 SNHLY and CDR2 FYNNEI. The CDR3 has 13 amino acids. CDR3 region: CASTRDRQETQYF. CDR3 nucleotide sequence: TGTGCCAGCACCCGGGACAGGCAAGAGACCCAGTACTTC.

This clonotype was seen a few times. The rearrangement uses TRBV4-1 and TRBJ1-5, with D possibly matching TRBD1 (5 bases). Deletions cut 2 bases from V and 0 bases from J, with 11 bases between. The germline CDR1 and CDR2 sequences are MGHRA and YSYEKL. This CDR3 comprises 16 residues. The DNA for the CDR3 is TGCGCCAGCAGCCAACTATTCAGGGATAGCAATCAGCCCCAGCATTTT. It specifies CASSQLFRDSNQPQHF.

In its sample, this clonotype was seen a few times. This chain connects TRBV29-1 to TRBJ2-1; D is undetermined. Trimming left V 5 bases short and J 0 bases short, with 8 bases between. The CDR3 runs 13 residues. The germline gives CDR1 SQVTM, CDR2 ANQGSEA. The CDR3 bases are TGCAGCGTTTCGCCTTTCTCCTACAATGAGCAGTTCTTC. This encodes CSVSPFSYNEQFF.

This clonotype appeared a few times. CDR3 bases: TGTGCCAGCAGTTTATCGCCCCCCAGGGGCCTCACTAATGAAAAACTGTTTTTT. Protein sequence: CASSLSPPRGLTNEKLFF. This chain links TRBV27 with TRBJ1-4, with D tentatively TRBD1 (6 bases). With 0 bases removed from V and 2 bases from J, the gap between germline ends came to 16 bases. CDR3 length equals 18 residues. Germline CDR1 MNHEY, CDR2 SMNVEV (reference sequence). The full variable domain, its missing parts supplied by reference TRBV27 and TRBJ1-4, is EAQVTQNPRYLITVTGKKLTVTCSQNMNHEYMSWYRQDPGLGLRQIYYSMNVEVTDKGDVPEGYKVSRKEKRNFPLILESPSPNQTSLYFCASSLSPPRGLTNEKLFFGSGTQLSVL.

This clonotype turned up a few times. The chain recombines TRBV7-2 with TRBJ2-7; tentatively, D is TRBD2 (5 bases). Germline CDR1 and CDR2: SGHTA and FQGNSA. CDR3 length: 13 residues. With 5 bases removed from V and 2 bases from J, the gap between germline ends came to 10 bases. The CDR3 loop is CASSQNGAYEQYF. The DNA of the CDR3 is TGTGCCAGCAGCCAAAACGGGGCCTACGAGCAGTACTTC.

For the CDR3, the DNA is TGTGCCAGCAGTGGATGGGGGTTTTCGTCCTACAATGAGCAGTTCTTC. It encodes CASSGWGFSSYNEQFF. V and J are TRBV2 and TRBJ2-1, with D perhaps given as TRBD1 or TRBD2 (5 bases each). Germline assignment: CDR1 SNHLY and CDR2 FYNNEI. The CDR3 sequence is 16 residues long. V lost 4 bases, J lost 1 base, and 14 bases lay in between.

This chain uses TRBV20-1 with TRBJ2-7, with a weak D call TRBD2 (5 bases). The V gene's germline CDR1 is DFQATT and CDR2 SNEGSKA (reference sequence). The ends were cut back, 1 base at V and 4 bases at J, with 14 bases in the middle. CDR3 length: 14 residues. The CDR3 DNA is TGCAGTGCTAGAGTCCCGGGGTGGGGATACGAGCAGTACTTC. The encoded protein is CSARVPGWGYEQYF.

The gene calls are TRBV11-2 and TRBJ2-1; D gene unclear. CDR1 and CDR2 (germline): SGHAT, FQNNGV. The CDR3 is 13 amino acids. Trimming left V 4 bases short and J 10 bases short, with 14 bases between. The CDR3 loop reads CASSSPRRPEQFF. DNA of the CDR3: TGTGCCAGCAGCTCCCCAAGAAGGCCCGAGCAGTTCTTC.

This rearrangement joins TRBV2 to TRBJ2-3, with D tentatively TRBD1 or TRBD2 (6 bases each). Germline-derived CDR1 and CDR2 are SNHLY and FYNNEI. The CDR3 spans 13 residues. V lost 11 bases to trimming and J lost 6 bases, with 18 bases between them. CDR3 region: CAGGRLDIDTQYF. The CDR3 DNA reads as TGTGCCGGGGGCCGACTAGACATCGATACGCAGTATTTT.

The V call is TRBV15, the J call TRBJ1-1; the D gene is possibly TRBD1 (5 bases). Germline assignment: CDR1 LNHNV and CDR2 YYDKDF (reference sequence). V gave up 1 base and J gave up 6 bases, with 12 bases separating them. CDR3 length: 14 residues. As DNA, the CDR3 is TGTGCCACCAGCAGAGTATTTAGGGGATCTGAAGCTTTCTTT. Translating it yields CATSRVFRGSEAFF.

This clonotype was counted only a few times. J is TRBJ2-7 and V is TRBV12-3 or TRBV12-4; 7 bases agree with TRBD1. This CDR3 spans 15 amino acids. With 5 bases clipped from V and 2 bases from J, the junction kept 9 bases outside the gene matches. CDR3 amino acids: CASSPRDSLTYEQYF. CDR3 DNA sequence: TGTGCCAGCAGTCCACGGGACAGCCTCACCTACGAGCAGTACTTC.

This chain uses TRBV7-8 with TRBJ2-7; a possible D gene is TRBD2 (6 bases). This CDR3 has 16 amino acids. In germline, CDR1 is SGHVS, CDR2 FQNEAQ. V was shortened by 5 bases and J by 7 bases, with 24 bases between the two germline ends. This CDR3 reads CASSPSTTGVYNEQYF. The CDR3 DNA is TGTGCCAGCAGCCCCTCTACAACGGGGGTTTACAATGAGCAGTACTTC.